A single sample gave rise to the 28 T cell receptor beta chains below, sequenced in a study of cytomegalovirus exposure and HLA in healthy donors. The PCR made use of 60 Vbeta and 13 Jbeta primers. Only in-frame clones appear in the TCRdb table, and some are missing; sequencing was by immunoSEQ multiplex PCR. The repertoire holds over 150,000 clones, with 80% as singletons. Sequencing was done on a sample of PBMCs. Every receptor here comes from a man between 25 and 39 years old in good health and CMV-seronegative.

This clone was detected once. This chain joins TRBV6-1 and TRBJ1-5; maybe TRBD1 (6 bases). The germline gives CDR1 MNHNS, CDR2 SASEGT. The V gene lost 0 bases and the J gene lost 4 bases, with 16 bases spanning the gap. CDR3 length: 17 residues. CDR3 nucleotide sequence: TGTGCCAGCAGTGAAGCGCGGCGGGGGGCACGAAATCAGCCCCAGCATTTT. Translated: CASSEARRGARNQPQHF.

V and J are TRBV14 and TRBJ1-1; D is possibly TRBD1 (6 bases). Germline V CDR1 and CDR2: SGHDN, FVKESK. Trimming cost V 4 bases and J 5 bases, with 17 bases left between them. The CDR3 consists of 15 residues. CDR3: CASSPERGPGTEAFF. The CDR3 DNA reads TGTGCCAGCAGCCCCGAGCGGGGGCCGGGGACTGAAGCTTTCTTT.

J is TRBJ2-5 and V is TRBV5-4; D call uncertain. This CDR3 is 11 amino acids long. The ends were cut back, 4 bases at V and 5 bases at J, with 6 bases in the middle. CDR1 is SGHNT, CDR2 YYREEE, per germline (reference sequence). The CDR3 loop reads CASSGEETQYF. DNA of the CDR3: TGTGCCAGCAGCGGAGAGGAGACCCAGTACTTC.

V gene TRBV5-5 combines with J gene TRBJ2-3, with 9 bases identical to TRBD1. Germline CDR1 is SGHKS and CDR2 is YYEKEE (reference sequence). The CDR3 sequence is 15 residues long. J lost 4 bases, V lost 0 bases, and 3 bases had no gene match. The CDR3 sequence: CASSLEDRGPDTQYF. CDR3 coding DNA: TGTGCCAGCAGCTTGGAGGACAGGGGCCCAGATACGCAGTATTTT.

The chain employs TRBV6-6 and TRBJ2-7; a possible D gene is TRBD1 (6 bases). Between the trimmed V and J ends, which lost 6 bases and 3 bases, there was a span of 15 bases. The CDR3 totals 14 residues. Germline V gives CDR1 MNHNY, CDR2 SVGAGI (reference sequence). The CDR3 nucleotides are TGTGCCAGCAGCCCCGACAGGATTCGCTACGAGCAGTACTTC. Amino acid sequence: CASSPDRIRYEQYF.

This chain uses TRBV18 with TRBJ1-3; unclear D gene. The CDR3 spans 13 residues. Germline CDR1 reads KGHSH; CDR2 reads LQKENI. The V end lost 0 bases, the J end lost 4 bases, and 4 bases lay between the germline ends. The CDR3 spells CASSPPLGNTIYF. CDR3 in DNA: TGTGCCAGCTCACCACCCCTAGGAAACACCATATATTTT.

In DNA, the CDR3 is TGTGCCAGCAGCAACCCCCGGGGGGCAGGAAACACCATATATTTT. It specifies CASSNPRGAGNTIYF. This chain joins TRBV7-9 and TRBJ1-3, with D perhaps TRBD1 (6 bases). With 5 bases removed from V and 4 bases from J, the gap between germline ends came to 15 bases. This CDR3 comprises 15 residues. CDR1 is SEHNR, CDR2 FQNEAQ, per germline (reference sequence).

The chain has TRBV30 and TRBJ1-6, with TRBD1 matching 9 bases. The CDR3 loop spans 17 amino acids. CDR1 and CDR2 (germline): GTSNPN, SVGIG (reference sequence). With 0 bases clipped from V and 7 bases from J, the junction kept 10 bases outside the gene matches. CDR3 region: CAWSVWPAGQGNSPLHF. The CDR3 DNA is TGTGCCTGGAGTGTATGGCCCGCGGGACAGGGAAATTCACCCCTCCACTTT.

This clone was detected a few times. The J gene is TRBJ1-2, the V gene TRBV28, with TRBD1 as a possible D gene (6 bases). The CDR3 consists of 13 residues. V lost 4 bases, J lost 4 bases, and 10 bases lay in between. CDR1 and CDR2 (germline): MDHEN, SYDVKM. The CDR3 is CASSSGQSYGYTF. The DNA of the CDR3 is TGTGCCAGCAGTTCCGGACAGAGCTATGGCTACACCTTC.

This clone was observed a handful of times. CDR3 amino acids: CASSLYSRTPPTNEKLFF. CDR3 sequence (DNA): TGCGCCAGCAGCCTCTACTCCCGGACACCTCCAACTAATGAAAAACTGTTTTTT. This chain uses TRBV4-1 with TRBJ1-4; D is possibly TRBD1 (5 bases). V dropped 4 bases and J dropped 0 bases, with 18 bases sitting between them. Germline V gene lookup returns CDR1 MGHRA and CDR2 YSYEKL. CDR3 length: 18 amino acids.

CDR3 residues: CASSLITDRGYEQYF. CDR3 bases: TGTGCCAGCAGTCTCATCACCGACAGGGGCTACGAGCAGTACTTC. J is TRBJ2-7 and V is TRBV28, with 8 bases that match TRBD1. The J segment lost 3 bases and the V segment lost 5 bases, leaving 9 bases of the junction unmatched. Per the germline V gene, CDR1 is MDHEN and CDR2 is SYDVKM. There are 15 residues in the CDR3. The full variable domain, with the rest looked up from reference TRBV28 and TRBJ2-7, is DVKVTQSSRYLVKRTGEKVFLECVQDMDHENMFWYRQDPGLGLRLIYFSYDVKMKEKGDIPEGYSVSREKKERFSLILESASTNQTSMYLCASSLITDRGYEQYFGPGTRLTVT.

The gene calls are TRBV28 and TRBJ1-2; D gene unclear. This CDR3 region has 11 residues. V was shortened by 8 bases and J by 4 bases, with 8 bases between the two germline ends. Germline V gene data show CDR1 as MDHEN and CDR2 as SYDVKM. CDR3: CASGEIYGYTF. The CDR3 DNA reads as TGTGCCAGCGGGGAGATCTATGGCTACACCTTC.

This clone was recorded only once. This chain uses TRBV27 with TRBJ1-5; 8 bases are a match to TRBD1. There are 14 residues in the CDR3. V lost 5 bases and J lost 5; bases outside the gene matches: 5. CDR1 and CDR2 (germline): MNHEY, SMNVEV (reference sequence). In DNA, the CDR3 is TGTGCCAGCAGTCTAGGACAGGGAGATCAGCCCCAGCATTTT. This translates into CASSLGQGDQPQHF.

This clone is a singleton in its sample. The chain links TRBV27 to TRBJ2-1; TRBD2 matches 11 bases. With V trimmed by 2 bases and J by 9 bases, 6 bases remained unmatched. This CDR3 contains 15 residues. Germline CDR1 MNHEY, CDR2 SMNVEV (reference sequence). The CDR3 is CASSLHLAGGVEQFF. Here the CDR3 DNA reads TGTGCCAGCAGTTTACACCTAGCGGGAGGAGTTGAGCAGTTCTTC.

The V gene is TRBV28, the J gene TRBJ2-7; D call uncertain. The CDR3 contains 16 residues. Germline V gives CDR1 MDHEN, CDR2 SYDVKM. V lost 2 bases, J lost 1 base, and 15 bases lay in between. CDR3 residues: CASSLSLFKLSYEQYF. In DNA form, the CDR3 reads TGTGCCAGCAGTTTAAGCCTCTTTAAACTTTCCTACGAGCAGTACTTC.

This sequence joins TRBV27 and TRBJ2-7; weak D call: TRBD1 (6 bases). The CDR3 is 13 amino acids. The V gene's germline CDR1 is MNHEY and CDR2 SMNVEV (reference sequence). Trimming removed 2 bases at V and 2 bases at J, with 7 bases between. The CDR3 spells CASSLDRTYEQYF. DNA of the CDR3: TGTGCCAGCAGTTTAGACAGGACCTACGAGCAGTACTTC.

The chain recombines TRBV2 with TRBJ2-6; TRBD1 agrees at 9 bases. The trim removed 0 bases at V and 0 bases at J, leaving 6 bases unmatched. Germline V lookup: CDR1 SNHLY, CDR2 FYNNEI. The CDR3 sequence is 19 residues long. DNA for the CDR3: TGTGCCAGCAGTGAAGCGCTGGGGACAGGGCCCTCTGGGGCCAACGTCCTGACTTTC. It specifies CASSEALGTGPSGANVLTF.

The chain is built from TRBV28 and TRBJ2-7; 7 positions match TRBD1. V dropped 1 base and J dropped 5; count of bases not matched to a gene: 5. The CDR3 covers 14 residues. Germline assignment: CDR1 MDHEN and CDR2 SYDVKM. CDR3 nucleotide sequence: TGTGCCAGCAGTTTATCACAAGGGACAGACGAGCAGTACTTC. Translation gives CASSLSQGTDEQYF.

The chain uses TRBV25-1 and TRBJ2-7, with D maybe TRBD1 (6 bases). The CDR3 length is 16 residues. The germline gives CDR1 MGHDK, CDR2 SYGVNS. Trimming took 1 base from V and 5 from J, leaving 18 bases between them. As DNA, the CDR3 is TGTGCCAGCAGTGAATCAATTGGCGCCAGGGGACACGAGCAGTACTTC. It is translated as CASSESIGARGHEQYF.

The V and J genes are TRBV29-1 and TRBJ1-1; D gene unclear. The CDR3 totals 14 residues. In germline, CDR1 is SQVTM, CDR2 ANQGSEA. V shed 0 bases and J shed 7 bases, with 15 bases lying between them. Here the CDR3 reads CSVEDRLLRSEAFF. CDR3 in DNA: TGCAGCGTTGAAGATCGCCTCCTCAGAAGTGAAGCTTTCTTT.

The rearrangement links TRBV30 to TRBJ1-5; D may be TRBD1 (5 bases). Germline V gene lookup returns CDR1 GTSNPN and CDR2 SVGIG (reference sequence). CDR3 length equals 14 residues. The ends were cut back, 4 bases at V and 4 bases at J, with 14 bases in the middle. CDR3 loop: CAWNGGFPNQPQHF. CDR3 in DNA: TGTGCCTGGAACGGGGGGTTCCCTAATCAGCCCCAGCATTTT. The full variable domain, with the rest looked up from reference TRBV30 and TRBJ1-5, is SQTIHQWPATLVQPVGSPLSLECTVEGTSNPNLYWYRQAAGRGLQLLFYSVGIGQISSEVPQNLSASRPQDRQFILSSKKLLLSDSGFYLCAWNGGFPNQPQHFGDGTRLSIL.

The V gene is TRBV10-3, the J gene TRBJ1-5; D call uncertain. This CDR3 spans 13 amino acids. Germline V gene sequence: CDR1 ENHRY, CDR2 SYGVKD. Trimming took off 7 bases at V and 3 bases at J, with 10 bases between the two ends. The CDR3 loop is CAITLSPNQPQHF. The CDR3 DNA is TGTGCCATCACCCTATCCCCCAATCAGCCCCAGCATTTT.

This clone was recorded once. The J gene is TRBJ2-5, the V gene TRBV7-2; TRBD1 matches at 8 bases. This CDR3 is built from 13 residues. In germline, CDR1 is SGHTA, CDR2 FQGNSA. J gave up 1 base and V 7 bases, and 2 bases lay outside the gene matches. The CDR3 bases are TGTGCCAGCAACAGGGGGTTCCAAGAGACCCAGTACTTC. Its protein is CASNRGFQETQYF.

This clone showed up just a few times. The chain combines TRBV2 with TRBJ1-2; 9 bases map to TRBD1. Trimming took 2 bases from V and 1 from J; bases not matched to a gene: 5. This CDR3 is built from 16 residues. CDR1 is SNHLY and CDR2 is FYNNEI in the germline V gene. As DNA, the CDR3 is TGTGCCAGCAGTGAATCCGGGACAGGGCGTAACTATGGCTACACCTTC. As protein: CASSESGTGRNYGYTF.

This chain links TRBV5-6 with TRBJ2-3; 7 bases agree with TRBD1. The trim removed 1 base at V and 1 base at J, leaving 12 bases unmatched. Germline V lookup: CDR1 SGHDT, CDR2 YYEEEE. This CDR3 has 18 amino acids. CDR3 region: CASSLLRFRGSRTDTQYF. Here the CDR3 DNA reads TGTGCCAGCAGCTTGTTGAGATTCAGGGGGAGTCGCACAGATACGCAGTATTTT.

The chain recombines TRBV15 with TRBJ2-7; D possibly corresponds to TRBD2 (5 bases). Trimming left V 0 bases short and J 3 bases short, with 9 bases between. The CDR3 has 14 residues. Germline loops: CDR1 LNHNV, CDR2 YYDKDF (reference sequence). CDR3 region: CATSREGRGYEQYF. DNA of the CDR3: TGTGCCACCAGCAGAGAAGGACGGGGCTACGAGCAGTACTTC.

This clone has more than one count but fewer than ten. V and J are TRBV6-6 and TRBJ1-2; 7 nucleotides agree with TRBD1. Germline V gives CDR1 MNHNY, CDR2 SVGAGI (reference sequence). J was trimmed by 2 bases and V by 10 bases; bases with no gene match: 4. The CDR3 spans 12 residues. CDR3 coding DNA: TGTGCCAACTGGGGACAGAACTATGGCTACACCTTC. This gives the protein CANWGQNYGYTF.

This clone has a handful of counts. One end of the junction is discordant with germline, which a read error may explain. V and J are TRBV7-9 and TRBJ1-2; D remains unclear. This CDR3 comprises 12 residues. Germline lookup yields CDR1 SEHNR and CDR2 FQNEAQ (reference sequence). This chain's CDR3 is CSSSLAIYGYTF. In nucleotides, the CDR3 is TGTTCCAGCAGCTTAGCTATCTATGGCTACACCTTC.